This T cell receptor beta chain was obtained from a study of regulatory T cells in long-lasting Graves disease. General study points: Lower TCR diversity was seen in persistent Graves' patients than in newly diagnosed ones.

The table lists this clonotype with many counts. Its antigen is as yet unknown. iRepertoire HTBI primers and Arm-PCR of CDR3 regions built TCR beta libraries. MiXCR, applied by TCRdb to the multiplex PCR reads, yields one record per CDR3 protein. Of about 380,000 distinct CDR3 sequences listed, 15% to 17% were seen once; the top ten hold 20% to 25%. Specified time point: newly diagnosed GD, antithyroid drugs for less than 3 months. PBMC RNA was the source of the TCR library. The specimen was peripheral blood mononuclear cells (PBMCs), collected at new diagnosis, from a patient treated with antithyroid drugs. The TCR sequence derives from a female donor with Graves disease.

In nucleotides, the CDR3 is TGTGCCAGCAGCCTAAGACAAAGACTAGGGTCCTACGAGCAGTACTTC. This codes for CASSLRQRLGSYEQYF. The chain has TRBV3-1 and TRBJ2-7; tentatively, D is TRBD2 (6 bases). The CDR3 runs to 16 residues. Trimming removed 4 bases from V and 1 base from J, with 17 bases in between. Germline loops: CDR1 LGHDT, CDR2 YNNKEL (reference sequence).